These 19 T cell receptor beta chains came from one sample sequenced in a study of cytomegalovirus exposure and HLA in healthy donors. PCR employed 60 Vbeta and 13 Jbeta primers. Generated by immunoSEQ multiplex PCR, the TCRdb table keeps only in-frame clones and is missing some. This sample yields about 240,000 clones, of which around 81% are seen a single time; about 7.3% belongs to the top ten. Sequenced material: PBMCs. These receptors were collected from a woman in her fifties or sixties in good health and CMV-seropositive.

This chain links TRBV5-1 with TRBJ1-2, with D possibly being TRBD1 (5 bases). This CDR3 has 14 amino acids. Deletions cut 3 bases from V and 6 bases from J, with 15 bases between. Germline CDR1 SGHRS, CDR2 YFSETQ. CDR3 in DNA: TGCGCCAGCAGCTGGAACTCGGGGGTAAATGGCTACACCTTC. Its translation: CASSWNSGVNGYTF.

This chain links TRBV5-1 with TRBJ2-1; TRBD2 is a possible D gene (7 bases). With 5 bases removed from V and 2 bases from J, the gap between germline ends came to 14 bases. CDR1 is SGHRS, CDR2 YFSETQ, per germline. The CDR3 has 15 amino acids. The CDR3, as DNA: TGCGCCAGCAGATACCGCGGGGGCCCCTACAATGAGCAGTTCTTC. It translates to CASRYRGGPYNEQFF.

The V gene is TRBV5-1, the J gene TRBJ1-2, with TRBD1 as a possible D gene (6 bases). The CDR3 runs to 14 residues. From germline, CDR1 is SGHRS and CDR2 YFSETQ. V lost 4 bases and J 1 base, leaving 11 bases between the germline ends. The CDR3 here is CASSPQDSNYGYTF. The DNA for the CDR3 is TGCGCCAGCAGCCCGCAGGACAGTAACTATGGCTACACCTTC.

This sequence joins TRBV10-3 and TRBJ2-1, with TRBD2 identical over 16 bases. This CDR3 contains 16 residues. V trimming: 2 bases; J trimming: 9 bases; junction bases outside the gene matches: 4. Germline CDR1 ENHRY, CDR2 SYGVKD. The CDR3 nucleotides are TGTGCCATCAGTGAGGCCGGGACTAGCGGGGGGGGTGAGCAGTTCTTC. Amino acid sequence: CAISEAGTSGGGEQFF.

The rearrangement links TRBV18 to TRBJ1-3, with 7 bases lining up with TRBD1. The germline V gene has CDR1 KGHSH and CDR2 LQKENI. J lost 0 bases, V lost 5 bases, and 16 bases had no gene match. CDR3 length equals 19 residues. CDR3 in DNA: TGTGCCAGCTCAGCCGTTATAGGACAGGCGCAAAGCTCTGGAAACACCATATATTTT. Amino acid sequence: CASSAVIGQAQSSGNTIYF.

The J gene is TRBJ2-7, the V gene TRBV2, with D possibly matching TRBD2 (6 bases). This CDR3 region has 15 residues. V gave up 4 bases and J gave up 0 bases, with 13 bases separating them. Germline V lookup: CDR1 SNHLY, CDR2 FYNNEI. The CDR3 sequence is CASSGAGTPSYEQYF. CDR3 nucleotide sequence: TGTGCCAGCAGTGGGGCCGGGACTCCCTCCTACGAGCAGTACTTC.

This chain connects TRBV5-4 to TRBJ2-3, with 14 bases lining up with TRBD2. The V gene end was trimmed by 4 bases and the J gene end by 4 bases; junction bases not matched to a gene: 8. Germline lookup yields CDR1 SGHNT and CDR2 YYREEE (reference sequence). The CDR3 totals 17 residues. CDR3 coding DNA: TGTGCCAGCAGCCCCTCCGGGACTAGCGGGAGCGCAGATACGCAGTATTTT. Protein sequence: CASSPSGTSGSADTQYF.

The CDR3 nucleotides read TGTGCCAGCCTGGGGCGATTGAACACTGAAGCTTTCTTT. Amino acid sequence: CASLGRLNTEAFF. The gene calls are TRBV2 and TRBJ1-1, with D possibly being TRBD1 (5 bases). There are 13 residues in the CDR3. Germline lookup yields CDR1 SNHLY and CDR2 FYNNEI. V was cut by 8 bases and J by 0 bases, with 10 bases left in between.

This clone was picked up one time. The chain carries TRBV4-2 and TRBJ1-5; D is uncertain. The V gene's germline CDR1 is LGHNA and CDR2 YNFKEQ. Trimming pared 1 base from V and 3 bases from J, leaving 10 bases between. This CDR3 has 15 residues. CDR3 sequence reads: CASSQGSGVNQPQHF. CDR3 bases: TGTGCCAGCAGCCAAGGGTCGGGAGTCAATCAGCCCCAGCATTTT.

In DNA, the CDR3 is TGTGCCAGCAGTTACCTAGCGGGAGGGGGCTACGAGCAGTACTTC. Its protein is CASSYLAGGGYEQYF. The gene calls are TRBV27 and TRBJ2-7, with TRBD2 matching 12 bases. V gave up 4 bases and J gave up 3 bases; unmatched junction bases: 4. The CDR3 is made up of 15 amino acids. Per the germline V gene, CDR1 is MNHEY and CDR2 is SMNVEV (reference sequence).

V is TRBV6-6 and J is TRBJ2-3; 10 bases fit TRBD1. After removal of 5 bases from V and 3 bases from J, the junction contained 5 bases not matched to a gene. The CDR3 is 15 amino acids. In germline, CDR1 is MNHNY, CDR2 SVGAGI (reference sequence). The CDR3 sequence: CASSPPGQGTDTQYF. The CDR3, as DNA: TGTGCCAGCAGTCCCCCGGGACAGGGGACAGATACGCAGTATTTT.

The rearrangement uses TRBV6-1 and TRBJ2-5, with TRBD1 matching 8 bases. J lost 1 base, V lost 7 bases, and 5 bases had no gene match. Germline CDR1 is MNHNS and CDR2 is SASEGT. This CDR3 has 14 residues. The DNA of the CDR3 is TGTGCCAGCAATCCAGACAGGGGCCAAGAGACCCAGTACTTC. Amino acids: CASNPDRGQETQYF.

The rearrangement joins TRBV27 to TRBJ2-1, with D possibly being TRBD1 (6 bases). The germline V gene encodes CDR1 MNHEY and CDR2 SMNVEV (reference sequence). The CDR3 covers 14 residues. Trimming removed 4 bases at V and 2 bases at J, with 9 bases between. The CDR3 region is CASSSQGAYNEQFF. For the CDR3, the DNA is TGTGCCAGCAGTTCACAGGGCGCCTACAATGAGCAGTTCTTC.

The rearrangement links TRBV18 to TRBJ2-7, with 8 bases lining up with TRBD2. With V trimmed by 2 bases and J by 4 bases, 4 bases remained unmatched. From germline, CDR1 is KGHSH and CDR2 LQKENI. This CDR3 spans 14 amino acids. The DNA for the CDR3 is TGTGCCAGCTCACCAGGGGGCGGGAGGTACGAGCAGTACTTC. Translated, it gives CASSPGGGRYEQYF.

CDR3 DNA: TGTGCCTGGAGTGTGGCGGTTGCAGGAAACACCATATATTTT. It codes for CAWSVAVAGNTIYF. The chain combines TRBV30 with TRBJ1-3; no firm D call. This CDR3 is built from 14 residues. V lost 0 bases and J lost 4, with 10 bases in between. CDR1 and CDR2 from the germline V gene are GTSNPN and SVGIG (reference sequence).

In this sample, this clone turned up a few times. The J gene is TRBJ2-7, the V gene TRBV10-3; 7 bases line up with TRBD2. CDR1 and CDR2 (germline): ENHRY, SYGVKD. Losses at the gene ends were 6 bases for V and 1 base for J; bases not matched to a gene: 6. The CDR3 has 14 amino acids. The CDR3 sequence is CAIRGWEGSYEQYF. DNA of the CDR3: TGTGCCATCAGGGGGTGGGAGGGTTCCTACGAGCAGTACTTC.

This clone has just a few counts. V is TRBV6-5 and J is TRBJ1-2; D gene uncertain. Germline V gene data show CDR1 as MNHEY and CDR2 as SVGAGI. This CDR3 spans 14 amino acids. Deletions cut 2 bases from V and 4 bases from J, with 11 bases between. Here the CDR3 DNA reads TGTGCCAGCAGTTACGATCAGGCCCCCTATGGCTACACCTTC. It yields the protein CASSYDQAPYGYTF.

The table lists this clone with a few counts. The chain is built from TRBV27 and TRBJ2-3; 7 bases line up with TRBD1. The junction had 8 bases not matched to a gene; V was cut back by 4 bases and J by 4 bases. Looked up from germline, CDR1 is MNHEY and CDR2 is SMNVEV (reference sequence). The CDR3 sequence is 15 residues long. In nucleotides, the CDR3 is TGTGCCAGCAGTTGGGCAGGGGGTCGGGCAGATACGCAGTATTTT. It is translated as CASSWAGGRADTQYF.

The chain has TRBV6-6 and TRBJ2-7, with 7 positions matching TRBD1. V was pared by 6 bases and J by 2 bases, with 7 bases of the junction left unmatched. Germline values: CDR1 MNHNY, CDR2 SVGAGI (reference sequence). The CDR3 is 14 residues long. CDR3 in DNA: TGTGCCAGCAGGACGACAGGGTCTCCCTACGAGCAGTACTTC. Protein: CASRTTGSPYEQYF.